Given below is one T cell receptor (beta chain) in context. TCRdb redid the calling of the 5' RACE reads with MiXCR, one entry per CDR3 protein. Of some 350,000 distinct CDR3 sequences listed, over 5% were seen once; the top ten hold about 15%. The CDR3 is 12 residues long. Germline CDR1 and CDR2: GTSNPN and SVGIG (reference sequence). The V gene lost 5 bases and the J gene lost 5 bases, with 12 bases spanning the gap. This record comes from a study of T cells after yellow fever vaccination. Study context: For low cell numbers, libraries were made with SMART-Seq v4 Ultra Low Input.

The input for sequencing was PBMCs, taken 5 days after the yellow fever booster vaccination. The chain recombines TRBV30 with TRBJ1-1, with D unresolved. The TCR was taken from a man in his thirties or forties who received the YFV17D yellow fever vaccine. The CDR3 sequence: CAWGNTKTEAFF. The CDR3 DNA reads TGTGCCTGGGGGAACACGAAGACTGAAGCTTTCTTT.